This TCR beta chain was found in a study of lymphopenia after photon versus proton radiotherapy. Generated by immunoSEQ multiplex PCR, the TCRdb table keeps only in-frame clones and is missing some. The table includes about 25,000 clones, around four fifths detected once. Study conclusions and caveats: Proton therapy kept repertoires fairly stable, unlike photons, which gained effector/memory cells.

The germline CDR1 and CDR2 sequences are SGHRS and YFSETQ. This CDR3 region has 18 residues. V was cut by 1 base and J by 1 base, with 20 bases left in between. On this clone: The antigen remains unidentified.

This sequence joins TRBV5-1 and TRBJ1-1, with no clear D. The sequencing used peripheral blood, collected from a patient treated with photon-based radiotherapy. The origin of this receptor is a woman aged 45 to 65 with pancreatic cancer. Written as DNA, the CDR3 is TGCGCCAGCAGCTTGACGTCAGTCTGGGCCGGCCCGAACACTGAAGCTTTCTTT. This gives the protein CASSLTSVWAGPNTEAFF.